Sequencing of this T cell receptor (beta chain) was carried out in a study of PD-L1 blockade in urothelial cancer. Study-level background: Patients began atezolizumab, 1,200 mg intravenously every 3 weeks, at some point between 2013 and 2014. The study, taken as a whole, reports: Improved survival was predicted by pretreatment blood TCR clonality below the median.

A word on this clone: Its antigen is still unknown.

Germline CDR1 reads MNHNS; CDR2 reads SASEGT. The V segment lost 7 bases and the J segment 6 bases; nucleotides outside the gene matches: 5. This CDR3 has 13 residues. Clones were sequenced by immunoSEQ multiplex PCR, and TCRdb holds only the in-frame ones, with some missing. This sample yields tens of thousands of clones, of which about nine tenths are seen a single time; about 6% belongs to the top ten. This clonotype originated in a woman in her 70s with urothelial cancer. Sequenced material: PBMCs, taken around atezolizumab (anti-PD-L1) treatment. V is TRBV6-1 and J is TRBJ2-2; TRBD1 aligns across 7 bases. The CDR3 reads CASNRGVAGELFF. The CDR3 DNA reads TGTGCCAGCAACAGGGGAGTCGCCGGGGAGCTGTTTTTT.